These T cell receptor beta chains were read from a single sample in a study of blood T cell repertoires in COVID-19. Profiling relied on immunoSEQ multiplex PCR, and the TCRdb table lists in-frame clones only, not all of them. Of roughly 90,000 clones listed, 90% were seen once; the top ten hold roughly 1.5%. The material sequenced was peripheral blood. Receptors originate from a human donor with active COVID-19. The donor label of this sample is uncertain. Both conserved end residues are part of each CDR3. The order of the fields is D gene, J gene, V gene, clone size, CDR3 protein, CDR3 DNA. D genes are given only for firm matches. Not every row has a clone size; where given, it reads once, few, many or a size class.

d_call: NA
j_call: TRBJ1-6
v_call: TRBV9
clone_size: NA
cdr3_aa: CASSVGTTALNSPLHF
cdr3_nt: TGTGCCAGCAGCGTAGGTACGACAGCCCTTAATTCACCCCTCCACTTT

d_call: TRBD1
j_call: TRBJ2-3
v_call: TRBV28
clone_size: NA
cdr3_aa: CASSGDRGTDTQYF
cdr3_nt: TGTGCCAGCAGTGGGGACAGGGGCACAGATACGCAGTATTTT

d_call: NA
j_call: TRBJ2-5
v_call: TRBV12-3/TRBV12-4
clone_size: NA
cdr3_aa: CASSSSGTQYF
cdr3_nt: TGTGCCAGCAGCTCCTCAGGGACCCAGTACTTC

d_call: NA
j_call: TRBJ2-7
v_call: TRBV7-8
clone_size: NA
cdr3_aa: CASSLGNSVDRTDPFEQYF
cdr3_nt: TGTGCCAGCAGCTTGGGAAATTCCGTCGACAGGACAGACCCTTTCGAGCAGTACTTC

d_call: NA
j_call: TRBJ2-7
v_call: TRBV7-9
clone_size: NA
cdr3_aa: CASSLRGEQYF
cdr3_nt: TGTGCCAGCAGCTTAAGGGGCGAGCAGTACTTC

d_call: NA
j_call: TRBJ2-7
v_call: TRBV18
clone_size: NA
cdr3_aa: CASSQGQTYEQYF
cdr3_nt: TGTGCCAGCTCACAGGGACAAACCTACGAGCAGTACTTC

d_call: NA
j_call: TRBJ1-5
v_call: TRBV12-3/TRBV12-4
clone_size: NA
cdr3_aa: CASQRGGQPQHF
cdr3_nt: TGTGCCAGCCAGCGGGGGGGTCAGCCCCAGCATTTT

d_call: NA
j_call: TRBJ1-4
v_call: TRBV7-9
clone_size: NA
cdr3_aa: CASSLGGRGYEKLFF
cdr3_nt: TGTGCCAGCAGCTTAGGCGGACGGGGTTATGAAAAACTGTTTTTT

d_call: NA
j_call: TRBJ2-7
v_call: TRBV14
clone_size: NA
cdr3_aa: CASSQDTRGEQYF
cdr3_nt: TGTGCCAGCAGCCAAGATACCCGGGGCGAGCAGTACTTC

d_call: NA
j_call: TRBJ2-5
v_call: TRBV5-5
clone_size: NA
cdr3_aa: CASSLVYRSQETQYF
cdr3_nt: TGTGCCAGCAGCTTGGTATATCGTAGCCAAGAGACCCAGTACTTC

d_call: NA
j_call: TRBJ2-3
v_call: TRBV5-4
clone_size: NA
cdr3_aa: CASSPQGEDTQYF
cdr3_nt: TGTGCCAGCAGCCCACAGGGCGAAGATACGCAGTATTTT

d_call: NA
j_call: TRBJ1-1
v_call: TRBV19
clone_size: NA
cdr3_aa: CASSRTVTTEAFF
cdr3_nt: TGTGCCAGTAGTAGGACAGTCACCACTGAAGCTTTCTTT

d_call: TRBD1
j_call: TRBJ1-2
v_call: TRBV10-2
clone_size: NA
cdr3_aa: CASTSRDRYYGYTF
cdr3_nt: TGCGCCAGCACAAGCCGGGACAGGTACTATGGCTACACCTTC

d_call: TRBD2
j_call: TRBJ2-3
v_call: TRBV7-9
clone_size: NA
cdr3_aa: CASSFGRGGQPFTDTQYF
cdr3_nt: TGTGCCAGCAGCTTCGGACGGGGGGGCCAACCCTTCACAGATACGCAGTATTTT

d_call: TRBD2
j_call: TRBJ2-7
v_call: TRBV6-5
clone_size: once
cdr3_aa: CATRAGLEQYF
cdr3_nt: TGTGCAACCAGAGCGGGGCTTGAGCAGTACTTC

d_call: NA
j_call: TRBJ2-1
v_call: TRBV7-9
clone_size: NA
cdr3_aa: CASSLLGGGAVHEQFF
cdr3_nt: TGTGCCAGCAGCTTACTCGGAGGGGGGGCCGTACATGAGCAGTTCTTC

d_call: TRBD1
j_call: TRBJ2-7
v_call: TRBV19
clone_size: few
cdr3_aa: CASSSLPGQGPYEQYF
cdr3_nt: TGTGCCAGTAGTAGCCTTCCGGGACAGGGGCCCTACGAGCAGTACTTC

d_call: TRBD2
j_call: TRBJ2-2
v_call: TRBV19
clone_size: NA
cdr3_aa: CASNLLAGDTGELFF
cdr3_nt: TGTGCCAGTAACTTACTAGCGGGGGACACCGGGGAGCTGTTTTTT

d_call: TRBD1
j_call: TRBJ1-4
v_call: TRBV4-1
clone_size: NA
cdr3_aa: CASSPWDRGVTNEKLFF
cdr3_nt: TGCGCCAGCAGCCCATGGGACAGGGGTGTCACTAATGAAAAACTGTTTTTT

d_call: TRBD1
j_call: TRBJ1-1
v_call: TRBV5-1
clone_size: NA
cdr3_aa: CASSLGQGVTEAFF
cdr3_nt: TGCGCCAGCAGCTTGGGACAGGGGGTAACTGAAGCTTTCTTT

d_call: TRBD2
j_call: TRBJ2-2
v_call: TRBV6-2/TRBV6-3
clone_size: NA
cdr3_aa: CASSTLGGGAGTGELFF
cdr3_nt: TGTGCCAGCAGTACCCTTGGCGGGGGGGCCGGCACCGGGGAGCTGTTTTTT

d_call: NA
j_call: TRBJ2-7
v_call: TRBV9
clone_size: few
cdr3_aa: CASSARDSAAYEQYF
cdr3_nt: TGTGCCAGCAGCGCTCGGGACTCCGCTGCCTACGAGCAGTACTTC

d_call: NA
j_call: TRBJ2-2
v_call: TRBV13
clone_size: NA
cdr3_aa: CASSSYNGELFF
cdr3_nt: TGTGCCAGCAGCTCATACAACGGGGAGCTGTTTTTT

d_call: NA
j_call: TRBJ1-5
v_call: TRBV20-1
clone_size: NA
cdr3_aa: CSASGTPGGQPQHF
cdr3_nt: TGCAGTGCTAGTGGCACCCCCGGGGGTCAGCCCCAGCATTTT

d_call: TRBD2
j_call: TRBJ2-5
v_call: TRBV7-6
clone_size: NA
cdr3_aa: CASSPPFTSAGGQGTQYF
cdr3_nt: TGTGCCAGCAGCCCCCCCTTTACGTCGGCGGGGGGCCAAGGGACCCAGTACTTC

d_call: NA
j_call: TRBJ1-3
v_call: TRBV7-9
clone_size: NA
cdr3_aa: CASNTLGTRRNTIYF
cdr3_nt: TGTGCCAGTAATACACTCGGGACACGTCGAAACACCATATATTTT

d_call: NA
j_call: TRBJ2-6
v_call: TRBV5-4
clone_size: NA
cdr3_aa: CASSTEQGIVAGANVLTF
cdr3_nt: TGTGCCAGCAGCACCGAACAGGGTATAGTAGCTGGGGCCAACGTCCTGACTTTC

d_call: NA
j_call: TRBJ1-6
v_call: TRBV14
clone_size: NA
cdr3_aa: CASSQDGGFWSPLHF
cdr3_nt: TGTGCCAGCAGCCAAGATGGGGGGTTTTGGTCACCCCTCCACTTT

d_call: TRBD1
j_call: TRBJ1-2
v_call: TRBV7-2
clone_size: NA
cdr3_aa: CASSLGTGVMYYGYTF
cdr3_nt: TGTGCCAGCAGCTTAGGTACAGGGGTTATGTACTATGGCTACACCTTC

d_call: TRBD1
j_call: TRBJ2-7
v_call: TRBV5-3
clone_size: NA
cdr3_aa: CARSPMGQLSYEQYF
cdr3_nt: TGTGCCAGAAGCCCCATGGGACAGTTATCCTACGAGCAGTACTTC

d_call: TRBD1
j_call: TRBJ2-7
v_call: TRBV28
clone_size: NA
cdr3_aa: CAINRGVGYEQYF
cdr3_nt: TGTGCCATTAACAGGGGGGTAGGCTACGAGCAGTACTTC

d_call: TRBD1
j_call: TRBJ1-6
v_call: TRBV5-6
clone_size: NA
cdr3_aa: CASSSVGTGKSPLHF
cdr3_nt: TGTGCCAGCAGCTCCGTGGGGACAGGGAAATCACCCCTCCACTTT

d_call: NA
j_call: TRBJ1-5
v_call: TRBV7-9
clone_size: NA
cdr3_aa: CASSWGEQPQHF
cdr3_nt: TGTGCCAGCAGCTGGGGGGAGCAGCCCCAGCATTTT

d_call: NA
j_call: TRBJ2-3
v_call: TRBV7-8
clone_size: NA
cdr3_aa: CASSPAGRQYF
cdr3_nt: TGTGCCAGCAGCCCGGCCGGGAGGCAGTATTTT

d_call: NA
j_call: TRBJ2-4
v_call: TRBV7-6
clone_size: NA
cdr3_aa: CASSVPLLAKNIQYF
cdr3_nt: TGTGCCAGCAGCGTTCCACTGCTAGCCAAAAACATTCAGTACTTC

d_call: NA
j_call: TRBJ2-1
v_call: TRBV7-2
clone_size: NA
cdr3_aa: CASSLLVGSYNEQFF
cdr3_nt: TGTGCCAGCAGCTTACTAGTGGGCTCCTACAATGAGCAGTTCTTC

d_call: NA
j_call: TRBJ1-4
v_call: TRBV2
clone_size: NA
cdr3_aa: CASSEDRTTNEKLFF
cdr3_nt: TGTGCCAGCAGCGAAGACAGGACAACTAATGAAAAACTGTTTTTT

d_call: TRBD2
j_call: TRBJ2-5
v_call: TRBV9
clone_size: NA
cdr3_aa: CASSVGAVGGETQYF
cdr3_nt: TGTGCCAGCAGCGTAGGAGCGGTGGGGGGGGAGACCCAGTACTTC

d_call: TRBD1
j_call: TRBJ1-5
v_call: TRBV19
clone_size: NA
cdr3_aa: CASSTDRAGEPQHF
cdr3_nt: TGTGCCAGTAGTACGGACAGGGCTGGAGAGCCCCAGCATTTT

d_call: NA
j_call: TRBJ2-1
v_call: TRBV6-5
clone_size: once
cdr3_aa: CASSRDYNEQFF
cdr3_nt: TGTGCCAGCAGTCGGGACTACAATGAGCAGTTCTTC

d_call: NA
j_call: TRBJ2-1
v_call: TRBV5-3
clone_size: NA
cdr3_aa: CARSSVGQGHLTLPFNEQFF
cdr3_nt: TGTGCCAGAAGCTCCGTGGGGCAGGGCCACTTAACCCTCCCTTTTAATGAGCAGTTCTTC

d_call: TRBD1
j_call: TRBJ2-7
v_call: TRBV5-1
clone_size: NA
cdr3_aa: CASTPRNRDSQYTEQYF
cdr3_nt: TGCGCCAGCACACCCCGGAACCGGGACAGCCAATATACGGAGCAGTACTTC

d_call: NA
j_call: TRBJ1-4
v_call: TRBV9
clone_size: NA
cdr3_aa: CASSVGQINEKLFF
cdr3_nt: TGTGCCAGCAGCGTAGGTCAAATCAATGAAAAACTGTTTTTT

d_call: TRBD2
j_call: TRBJ2-3
v_call: TRBV5-1
clone_size: NA
cdr3_aa: CASSKGLAGADTQYF
cdr3_nt: TGCGCCAGCAGCAAGGGACTAGCGGGGGCAGATACGCAGTATTTT

d_call: TRBD1
j_call: TRBJ2-7
v_call: TRBV19
clone_size: NA
cdr3_aa: CASSHRGLYEQYF
cdr3_nt: TGTGCCAGTAGTCACAGGGGGCTATACGAGCAGTACTTC

d_call: NA
j_call: TRBJ2-1
v_call: TRBV29-1
clone_size: NA
cdr3_aa: CSVELSGLTNEQFF
cdr3_nt: TGCAGCGTTGAGCTTAGCGGACTAACCAATGAGCAGTTCTTC

d_call: TRBD1
j_call: TRBJ2-7
v_call: TRBV19
clone_size: NA
cdr3_aa: CASSDGTGVEQYF
cdr3_nt: TGTGCCAGTAGTGACGGGACAGGGGTCGAGCAGTACTTC

d_call: TRBD1
j_call: TRBJ1-1
v_call: TRBV18
clone_size: NA
cdr3_aa: CASSQRQGLNTEAFF
cdr3_nt: TGTGCCAGCTCACAGCGACAGGGACTGAACACTGAAGCTTTCTTT

d_call: TRBD1
j_call: TRBJ2-6
v_call: TRBV6-5
clone_size: NA
cdr3_aa: CASRRTGAGANVLTF
cdr3_nt: TGTGCCAGCCGCCGAACAGGGGCTGGGGCCAACGTCCTGACTTTC

d_call: TRBD1
j_call: TRBJ1-5
v_call: TRBV28
clone_size: NA
cdr3_aa: CASSSGQRPQHF
cdr3_nt: TGTGCCAGCAGTTCGGGACAGAGGCCCCAGCATTTT

d_call: NA
j_call: TRBJ2-2
v_call: TRBV11-3
clone_size: NA
cdr3_aa: CASSLGANTGELFF
cdr3_nt: TGTGCCAGCAGCTTAGGAGCGAACACCGGGGAGCTGTTTTTT

d_call: TRBD1
j_call: TRBJ2-5
v_call: TRBV11-1
clone_size: NA
cdr3_aa: CASSLGQGRETQYF
cdr3_nt: TGTGCCAGCAGCTTAGGACAGGGTCGGGAGACCCAGTACTTC

d_call: TRBD1
j_call: TRBJ2-2
v_call: TRBV5-6
clone_size: NA
cdr3_aa: CASRINFRDSKGTGELFF
cdr3_nt: TGTGCCAGCAGGATCAACTTCCGGGACAGTAAAGGGACCGGGGAGCTGTTTTTT

d_call: TRBD1
j_call: TRBJ1-2
v_call: TRBV28
clone_size: NA
cdr3_aa: CASSFRQGRQFNYGYTF
cdr3_nt: TGTGCCAGCAGTTTCCGACAGGGGCGTCAATTTAACTATGGCTACACCTTC

d_call: NA
j_call: TRBJ2-7
v_call: TRBV18
clone_size: NA
cdr3_aa: CASSPRDAYEQYF
cdr3_nt: TGTGCCAGCTCACCCCGGGATGCCTACGAGCAGTACTTC

d_call: NA
j_call: TRBJ2-4
v_call: TRBV7-9
clone_size: NA
cdr3_aa: CAGQGFYENIQYF
cdr3_nt: TGTGCCGGCCAGGGGTTCTATGAAAACATTCAGTACTTC

d_call: NA
j_call: TRBJ2-7
v_call: TRBV7-2
clone_size: NA
cdr3_aa: CASSFGGPYEQYF
cdr3_nt: TGTGCCAGCAGCTTTGGTGGGCCTTACGAGCAGTACTTC

d_call: NA
j_call: TRBJ2-7
v_call: TRBV4-1
clone_size: NA
cdr3_aa: CASSQDGGAYEQYF
cdr3_nt: TGCGCCAGCAGCCAAGATGGCGGGGCCTACGAGCAGTACTTC

d_call: NA
j_call: TRBJ1-5
v_call: TRBV6-5
clone_size: NA
cdr3_aa: CASSRREHNQPQHF
cdr3_nt: TGTGCCAGCAGCAGGAGGGAACACAATCAGCCCCAGCATTTT

d_call: NA
j_call: TRBJ2-1
v_call: TRBV11-3
clone_size: few
cdr3_aa: CASSRQGPYNEQFF
cdr3_nt: TGTGCCAGCAGCAGGCAGGGGCCCTACAATGAGCAGTTCTTC